This is a list of T cell receptor beta chains from one sample in a study of cytomegalovirus exposure and HLA in healthy donors. Method: immunoSEQ multiplex PCR; TCRdb's copy keeps in-frame clones and lacks some. The sample holds hundreds of thousands of clones, roughly 84% seen once. What was sequenced was PBMCs. All receptors come from a boy younger than 10 in good health and CMV-seronegative. Each CDR3 is given with its conserved first and last residue. Fields, in order: J gene, V gene, clone size, D gene, CDR3 DNA, CDR3 protein. The D gene is left open where the match is weak. Only some rows state a clone size, as once, few, many or a class for expanded clones.

TRBJ1-1,TRBV20-1,-,-,TGCAGTGCAACAGTCAATGAAGCTTTCTTT,CSATVNEAFF
TRBJ2-4,TRBV5-1,-,-,TGCGCCAGCAGCCCGGACATCTACTCAAACATTCAGTACTTC,CASSPDIYSNIQYF
TRBJ2-7,TRBV2,-,-,TGTGCCAGCAGGGAGCTCTACGAGCAGTACTTC,CASRELYEQYF
TRBJ2-5,TRBV7-3,-,-,TGTGCCAGCAGCTTATGGGCCCAAGAGACCCAGTACTTC,CASSLWAQETQYF
TRBJ2-1,TRBV7-9,-,-,TGTGCCAGCAGCTTAACAGTGGTCGATGAGCAGTTCTTC,CASSLTVVDEQFF
TRBJ2-5,TRBV2,-,TRBD2,TGTGCCAGCAGTGAAGATGGGGCAAGCGGGAGGCCAGAGACCCAGTACTTC,CASSEDGASGRPETQYF
TRBJ1-4,TRBV5-1,-,-,TGCGCCAGCAGCCCCAATGCGGACTTTTGGGAAAAACTGTTTTTT,CASSPNADFWEKLFF
TRBJ2-3,TRBV7-2,-,TRBD2,TGTGCCAGCAGCTTAGTTGCGGGAGCCTACACAGATACGCAGTATTTT,CASSLVAGAYTDTQYF
TRBJ1-3,TRBV7-2,-,TRBD1,TGTGCCAGCAGTTATGGACAGGGGAAGGGAAACACCATATATTTT,CASSYGQGKGNTIYF
TRBJ1-3,TRBV7-6,-,TRBD1,TGTGCCAGCAGCCGAAGCCCGGGACAGGGGAAGGGAAACACCATATATTTT,CASSRSPGQGKGNTIYF
TRBJ2-7,TRBV4-2,-,-,TGTGCCAGCAGCCAAGAGCGGGTCACCCACTACGAGCAGTACTTC,CASSQERVTHYEQYF
TRBJ1-2,TRBV6-5,few,TRBD1,TGTGCCAGCAGTCGACAGGGACTCTATGGCTACACCTTC,CASSRQGLYGYTF
TRBJ1-1,TRBV5-1,few,-,TGCGCCAGCAGCTTCGGGAGGGTGAACACTGAAGCTTTCTTT,CASSFGRVNTEAFF
TRBJ2-2,TRBV5-6,few,-,TGTGCCAGCAGCTGGGGGCGAGGGGGGGCTCCCGGGGAGCTGTTTTTT,CASSWGRGGAPGELFF
TRBJ2-7,TRBV6-1,few,-,TGTGCCAGCAGTTTCGGACTCGCTTACGAGCAGTACTTC,CASSFGLAYEQYF
TRBJ1-3,TRBV2,few,-,TGTGCCAGCAGGACGGCGGCTGGAAACACCATATATTTT,CASRTAAGNTIYF
TRBJ2-4,TRBV25-1,-,-,TGTGCCAGCGTCCGTTACAGGTGGGCCAAAAACATTCAGTACTTC,CASVRYRWAKNIQYF
TRBJ2-6,TRBV29-1,-,-,TGCAGCGTTGAAGATACTAGCTCTGGGGCCAACGTCCTGACTTTC,CSVEDTSSGANVLTF
TRBJ2-7,TRBV7-9,-,TRBD2,TGTGCCAGCAGCCCGACTAGCGGAACCTCCTACGAGCAGTACTTC,CASSPTSGTSYEQYF